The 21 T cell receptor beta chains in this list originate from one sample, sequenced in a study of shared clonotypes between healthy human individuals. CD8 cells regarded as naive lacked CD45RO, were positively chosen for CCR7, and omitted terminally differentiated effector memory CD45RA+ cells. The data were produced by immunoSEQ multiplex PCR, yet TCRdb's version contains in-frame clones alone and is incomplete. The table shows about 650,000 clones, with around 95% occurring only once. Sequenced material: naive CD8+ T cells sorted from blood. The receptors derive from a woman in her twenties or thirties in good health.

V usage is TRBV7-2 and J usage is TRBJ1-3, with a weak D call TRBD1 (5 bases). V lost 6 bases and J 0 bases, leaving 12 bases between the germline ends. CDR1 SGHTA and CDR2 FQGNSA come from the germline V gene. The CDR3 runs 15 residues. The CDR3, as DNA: TGTGCCAGCAGTTCCCGGGACCTCTCTGGAAACACCATATATTTT. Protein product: CASSSRDLSGNTIYF. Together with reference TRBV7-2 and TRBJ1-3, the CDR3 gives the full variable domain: GAGVSQSPSNKVTEKGKDVELRCDPISGHTALYWYRQSLGQGLEFLIYFQGNSAPDKSGLPSDRFSAERTGGSVSTLTIQRTQQEDSAVYLCASSSRDLSGNTIYFGEGSWLTVV.

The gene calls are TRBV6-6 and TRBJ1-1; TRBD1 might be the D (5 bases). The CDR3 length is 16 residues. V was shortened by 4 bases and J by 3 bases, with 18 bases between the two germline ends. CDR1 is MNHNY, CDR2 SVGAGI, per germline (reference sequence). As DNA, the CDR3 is TGTGCCAGCAGTTCCGGAACGGAGGGGAGAGACACTGAAGCTTTCTTT. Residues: CASSSGTEGRDTEAFF.

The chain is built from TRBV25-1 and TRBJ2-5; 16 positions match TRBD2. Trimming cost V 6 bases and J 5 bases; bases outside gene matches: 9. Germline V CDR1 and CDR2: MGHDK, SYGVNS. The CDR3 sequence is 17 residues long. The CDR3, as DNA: TGTGCCAGCAGAGGCCGAGGGACTAGCGGGAGGGGCGAGACCCAGTACTTC. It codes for CASRGRGTSGRGETQYF.

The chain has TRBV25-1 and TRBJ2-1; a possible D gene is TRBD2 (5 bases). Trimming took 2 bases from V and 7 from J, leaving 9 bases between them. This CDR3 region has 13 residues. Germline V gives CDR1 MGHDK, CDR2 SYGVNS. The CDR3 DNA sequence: TGTGCCAGCAGTGAAACTAGGACGAATGAGCAGTTCTTC. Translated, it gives CASSETRTNEQFF.

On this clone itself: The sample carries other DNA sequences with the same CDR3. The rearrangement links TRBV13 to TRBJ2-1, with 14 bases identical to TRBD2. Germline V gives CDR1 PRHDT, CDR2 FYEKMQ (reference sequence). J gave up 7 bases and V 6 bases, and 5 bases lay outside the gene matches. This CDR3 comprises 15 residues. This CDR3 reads CASSSGTSGRNEQFF. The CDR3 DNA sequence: TGTGCCAGCAGTTCCGGGACTAGCGGGAGAAATGAGCAGTTCTTC.

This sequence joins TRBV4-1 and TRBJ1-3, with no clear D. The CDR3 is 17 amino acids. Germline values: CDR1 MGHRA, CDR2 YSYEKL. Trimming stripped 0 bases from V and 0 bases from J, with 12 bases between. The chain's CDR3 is CASSQDDPINSGNTIYF. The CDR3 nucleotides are TGCGCCAGCAGCCAAGATGACCCCATTAACTCTGGAAACACCATATATTTT.

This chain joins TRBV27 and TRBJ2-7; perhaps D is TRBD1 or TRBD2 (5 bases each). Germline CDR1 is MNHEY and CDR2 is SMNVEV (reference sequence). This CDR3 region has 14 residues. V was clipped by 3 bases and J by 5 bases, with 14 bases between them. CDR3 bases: TGTGCCAGCAGTTTCATCGGGACGTCTCACGAGCAGTACTTC. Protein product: CASSFIGTSHEQYF.

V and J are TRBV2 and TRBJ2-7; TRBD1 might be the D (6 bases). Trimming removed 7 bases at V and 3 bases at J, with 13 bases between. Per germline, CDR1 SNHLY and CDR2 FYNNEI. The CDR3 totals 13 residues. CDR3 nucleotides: TGTGCCAGCAAACTACAGGGCCGCTACGAGCAGTACTTC. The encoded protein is CASKLQGRYEQYF.

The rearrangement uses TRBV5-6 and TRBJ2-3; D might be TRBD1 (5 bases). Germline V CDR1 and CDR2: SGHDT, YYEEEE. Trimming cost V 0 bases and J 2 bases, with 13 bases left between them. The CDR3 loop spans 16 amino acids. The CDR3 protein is CASSLESRVFTDTQYF. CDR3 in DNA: TGTGCCAGCAGCTTGGAAAGCAGGGTGTTCACAGATACGCAGTATTTT.

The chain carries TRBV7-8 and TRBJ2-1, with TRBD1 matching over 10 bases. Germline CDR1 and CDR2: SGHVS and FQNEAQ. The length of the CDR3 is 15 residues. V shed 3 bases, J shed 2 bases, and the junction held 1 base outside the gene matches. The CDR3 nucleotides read TGTGCCAGCAGCTTGGACAGGGGGACCTACAATGAGCAGTTCTTC. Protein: CASSLDRGTYNEQFF. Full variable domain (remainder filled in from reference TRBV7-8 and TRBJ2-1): GAGVSQSPRYKVAKRGQDVALRCDPISGHVSLFWYQQALGQGPEFLTYFQNEAQLDKSGLPSDRFFAERPEGSVSTLKIQRTQQEDSAVYLCASSLDRGTYNEQFFGPGTRLTVL.

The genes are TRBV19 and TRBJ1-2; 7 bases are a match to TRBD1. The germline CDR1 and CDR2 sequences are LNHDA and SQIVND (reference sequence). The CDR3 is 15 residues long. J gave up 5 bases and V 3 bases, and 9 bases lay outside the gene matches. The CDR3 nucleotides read TGTGCCAGTAGTATGGTGACAGGGTCGGTTTATGGCTACACCTTC. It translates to CASSMVTGSVYGYTF.

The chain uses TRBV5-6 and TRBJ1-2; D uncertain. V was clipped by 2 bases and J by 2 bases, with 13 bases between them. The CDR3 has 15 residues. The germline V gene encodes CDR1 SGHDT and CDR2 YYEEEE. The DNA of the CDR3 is TGTGCCAGCAGCTTCGGTGGCATAACCAACTATGGCTACACCTTC. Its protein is CASSFGGITNYGYTF.

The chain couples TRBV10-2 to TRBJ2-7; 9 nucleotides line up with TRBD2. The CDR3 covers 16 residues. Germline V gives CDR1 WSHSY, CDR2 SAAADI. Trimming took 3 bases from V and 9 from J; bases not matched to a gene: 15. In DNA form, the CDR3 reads TGCGCCAGCAGTGACAAGACTAGCGGCAGACCCCCTGGGCAGTACTTC. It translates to CASSDKTSGRPPGQYF.

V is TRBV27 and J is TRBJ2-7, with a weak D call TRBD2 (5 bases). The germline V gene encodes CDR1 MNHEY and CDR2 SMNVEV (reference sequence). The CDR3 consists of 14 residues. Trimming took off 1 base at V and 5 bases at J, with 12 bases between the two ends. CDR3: CASSLWWEWNEQYF. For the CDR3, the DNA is TGTGCCAGCAGTTTATGGTGGGAGTGGAACGAGCAGTACTTC.

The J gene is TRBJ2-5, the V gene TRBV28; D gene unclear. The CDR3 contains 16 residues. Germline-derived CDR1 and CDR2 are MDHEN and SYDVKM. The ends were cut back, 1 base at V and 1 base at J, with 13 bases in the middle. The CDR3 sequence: CASSLYSAGRQETQYF. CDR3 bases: TGTGCCAGCAGTTTATACTCGGCCGGACGCCAAGAGACCCAGTACTTC.

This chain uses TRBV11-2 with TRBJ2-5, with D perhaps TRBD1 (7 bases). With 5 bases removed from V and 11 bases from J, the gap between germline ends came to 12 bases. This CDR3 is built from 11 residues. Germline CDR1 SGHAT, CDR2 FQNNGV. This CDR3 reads CASSIRGEQYF. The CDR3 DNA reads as TGTGCCAGCAGCATCAGGGGGGAGCAGTACTTC.

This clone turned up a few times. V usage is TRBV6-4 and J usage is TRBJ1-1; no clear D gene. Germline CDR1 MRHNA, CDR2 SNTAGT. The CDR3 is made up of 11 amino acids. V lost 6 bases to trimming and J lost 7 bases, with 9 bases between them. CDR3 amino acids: CASREGHEAFF. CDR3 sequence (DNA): TGTGCCAGCAGGGAAGGCCATGAAGCTTTCTTT.

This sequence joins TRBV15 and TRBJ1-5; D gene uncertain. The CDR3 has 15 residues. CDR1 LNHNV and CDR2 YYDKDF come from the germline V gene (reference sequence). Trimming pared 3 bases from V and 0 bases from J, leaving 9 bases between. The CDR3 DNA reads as TGTGCCACCAGCAGTCACACCAATAGCAATCAGCCCCAGCATTTT. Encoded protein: CATSSHTNSNQPQHF.

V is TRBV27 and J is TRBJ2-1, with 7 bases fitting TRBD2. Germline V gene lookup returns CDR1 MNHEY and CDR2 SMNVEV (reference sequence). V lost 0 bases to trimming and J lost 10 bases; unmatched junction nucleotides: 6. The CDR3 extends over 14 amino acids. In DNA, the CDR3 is TGTGCCAGCAGTTTATCGCCGGCGGGAGAGGAGCAGTTCTTC. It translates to CASSLSPAGEEQFF.

CDR3 in amino acids: CASSSGGGWQPQHF. CDR3 in DNA: TGTGCCAGCAGCTCTGGGGGGGGTTGGCAGCCCCAGCATTTT. The chain carries TRBV7-9 and TRBJ1-5; TRBD1 might be the D (5 bases). The germline CDR1 and CDR2 sequences are SEHNR and FQNEAQ (reference sequence). The V and J ends lost 4 bases and 7 bases respectively, with 14 bases between them. The length of the CDR3 is 14 residues.

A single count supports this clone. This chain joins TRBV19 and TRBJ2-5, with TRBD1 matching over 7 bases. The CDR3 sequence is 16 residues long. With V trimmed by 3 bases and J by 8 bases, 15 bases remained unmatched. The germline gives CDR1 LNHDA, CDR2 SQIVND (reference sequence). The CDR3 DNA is TGTGCCAGTAGTATTGGCAGGGGGTTTGTTAACGGCACCCAGTACTTC. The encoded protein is CASSIGRGFVNGTQYF.